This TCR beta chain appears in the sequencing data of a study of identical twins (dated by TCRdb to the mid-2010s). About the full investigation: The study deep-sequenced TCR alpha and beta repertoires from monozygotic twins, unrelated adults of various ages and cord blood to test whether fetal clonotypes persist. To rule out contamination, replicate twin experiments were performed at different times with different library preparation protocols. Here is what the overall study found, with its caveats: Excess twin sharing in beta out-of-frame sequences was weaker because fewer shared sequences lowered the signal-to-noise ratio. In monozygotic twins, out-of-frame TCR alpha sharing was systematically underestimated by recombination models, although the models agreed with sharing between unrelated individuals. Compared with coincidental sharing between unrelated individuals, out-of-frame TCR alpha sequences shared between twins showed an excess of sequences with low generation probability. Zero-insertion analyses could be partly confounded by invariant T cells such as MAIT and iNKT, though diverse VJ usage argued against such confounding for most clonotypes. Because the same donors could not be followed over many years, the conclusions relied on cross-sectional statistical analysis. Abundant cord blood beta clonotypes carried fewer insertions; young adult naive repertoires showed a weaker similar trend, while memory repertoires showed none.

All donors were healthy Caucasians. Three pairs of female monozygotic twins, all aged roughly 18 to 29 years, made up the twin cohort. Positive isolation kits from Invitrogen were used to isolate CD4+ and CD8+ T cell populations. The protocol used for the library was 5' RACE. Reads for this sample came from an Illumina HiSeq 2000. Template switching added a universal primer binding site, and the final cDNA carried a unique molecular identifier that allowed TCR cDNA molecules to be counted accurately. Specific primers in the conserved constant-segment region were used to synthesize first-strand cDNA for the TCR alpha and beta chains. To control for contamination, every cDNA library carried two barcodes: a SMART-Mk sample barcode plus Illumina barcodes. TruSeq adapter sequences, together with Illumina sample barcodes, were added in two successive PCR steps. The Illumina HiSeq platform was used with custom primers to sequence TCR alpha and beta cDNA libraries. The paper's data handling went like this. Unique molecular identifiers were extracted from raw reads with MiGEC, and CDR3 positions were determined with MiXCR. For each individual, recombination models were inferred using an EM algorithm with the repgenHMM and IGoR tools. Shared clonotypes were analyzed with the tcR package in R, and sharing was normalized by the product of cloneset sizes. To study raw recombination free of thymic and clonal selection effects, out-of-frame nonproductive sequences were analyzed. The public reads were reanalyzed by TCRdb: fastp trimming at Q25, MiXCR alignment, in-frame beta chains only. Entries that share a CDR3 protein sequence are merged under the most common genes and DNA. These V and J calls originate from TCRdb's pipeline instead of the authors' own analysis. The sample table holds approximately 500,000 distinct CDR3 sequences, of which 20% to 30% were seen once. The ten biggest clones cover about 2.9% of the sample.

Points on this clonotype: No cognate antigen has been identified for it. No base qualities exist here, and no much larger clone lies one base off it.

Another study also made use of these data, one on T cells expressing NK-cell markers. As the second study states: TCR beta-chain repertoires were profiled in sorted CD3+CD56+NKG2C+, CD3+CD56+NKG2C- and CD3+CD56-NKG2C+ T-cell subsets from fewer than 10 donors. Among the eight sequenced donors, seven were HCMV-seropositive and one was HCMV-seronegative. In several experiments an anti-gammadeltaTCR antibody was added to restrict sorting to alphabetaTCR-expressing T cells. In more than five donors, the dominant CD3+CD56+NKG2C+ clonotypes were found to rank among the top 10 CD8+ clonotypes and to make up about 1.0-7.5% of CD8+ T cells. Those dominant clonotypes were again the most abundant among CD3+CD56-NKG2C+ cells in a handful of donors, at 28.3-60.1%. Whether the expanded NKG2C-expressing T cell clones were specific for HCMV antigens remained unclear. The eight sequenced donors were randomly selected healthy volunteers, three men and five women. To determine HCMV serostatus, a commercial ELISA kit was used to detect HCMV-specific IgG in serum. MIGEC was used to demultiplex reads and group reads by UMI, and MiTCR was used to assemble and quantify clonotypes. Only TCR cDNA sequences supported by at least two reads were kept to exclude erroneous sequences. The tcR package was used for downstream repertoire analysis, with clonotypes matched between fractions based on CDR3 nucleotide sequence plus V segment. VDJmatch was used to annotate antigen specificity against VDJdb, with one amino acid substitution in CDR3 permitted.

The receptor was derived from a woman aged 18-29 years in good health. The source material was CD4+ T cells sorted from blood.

The CDR3 amino acid sequence is: CASSAPRGVGTDTQYF. DNA sequence: TGTGCCAGCAGCGCCCCGCGCGGGGTCGGCACAGATACGCAGTATTTT. The chain is encoded by TRBV7-9 joined to TRBJ2-3; TRBD2 is a weak D gene call, 6 bases matching. CDR1 and CDR2, looked up from the germline V gene (reference sequence), are SEHNR and FQNEAQ. The trim is 5 bases for V and 1 base for J, with a gap of 16 bases between the germline ends. The CDR3 numbers 16 residues from cysteine through phenylalanine. CDR3 DNA is the only sequence kept; it has 48 bases, read in frame from the first base.